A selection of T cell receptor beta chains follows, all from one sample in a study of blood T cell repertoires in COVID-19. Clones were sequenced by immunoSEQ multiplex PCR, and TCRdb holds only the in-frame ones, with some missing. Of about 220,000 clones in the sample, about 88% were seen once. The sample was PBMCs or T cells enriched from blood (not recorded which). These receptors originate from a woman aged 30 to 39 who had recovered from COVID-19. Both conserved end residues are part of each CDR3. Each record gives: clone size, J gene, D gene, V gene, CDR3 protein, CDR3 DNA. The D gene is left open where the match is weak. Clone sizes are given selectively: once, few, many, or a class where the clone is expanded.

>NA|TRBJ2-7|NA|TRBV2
CASKGGGFEQYF
TGTGCCAGCAAGGGGGGAGGGTTCGAGCAGTACTTC
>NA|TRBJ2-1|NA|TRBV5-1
CASSLGRVSSVSNNEQFF
TGCGCCAGCAGTTTGGGTCGAGTGTCGTCCGTGTCCAACAATGAGCAGTTCTTC
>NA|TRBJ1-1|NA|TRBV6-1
CASSEEPGGPEAFF
TGTGCCAGCAGTGAAGAGCCCGGGGGGCCTGAAGCTTTCTTT
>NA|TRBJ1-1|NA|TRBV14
CASSQFRGNTEAFF
TGTGCCAGCAGCCAATTCCGGGGGAACACTGAAGCTTTCTTT
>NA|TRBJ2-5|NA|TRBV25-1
CASSEGAQRMETQYF
TGTGCCAGCAGTGAAGGAGCGCAGCGAATGGAGACCCAGTACTTC
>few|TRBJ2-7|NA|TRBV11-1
CASSLGIFYEQYF
TGTGCCAGCAGCTTAGGTATCTTCTACGAGCAGTACTTC
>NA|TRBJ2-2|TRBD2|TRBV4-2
CASSQDRAAGALNGNTGELFF
TGTGCCAGCAGCCAAGATCGGGCAGCGGGGGCGCTAAATGGGAACACCGGGGAGCTGTTTTTT
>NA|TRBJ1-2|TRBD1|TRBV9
CASSARTGMDPGYTF
TGTGCCAGCAGCGCAAGGACAGGGATGGACCCTGGCTACACCTTC
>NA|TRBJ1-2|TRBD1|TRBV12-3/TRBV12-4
CASSTRQGYGYTF
TGTGCCAGCAGTACAAGACAGGGGTATGGCTACACCTTC
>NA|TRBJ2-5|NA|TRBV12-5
CASGPEQGLGETQYF
TGTGCTAGTGGACCGGAACAGGGCTTGGGAGAGACCCAGTACTTC
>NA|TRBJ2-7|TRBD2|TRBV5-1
CASSNRTSGGYEQYF
TGCGCCAGCAGCAATAGGACTAGCGGGGGCTACGAGCAGTACTTC
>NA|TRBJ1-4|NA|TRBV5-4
CASSLETANEKLFF
TGTGCCAGCAGCTTGGAGACAGCTAATGAAAAACTGTTTTTT
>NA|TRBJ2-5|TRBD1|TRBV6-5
CASATGADQETQYF
TGTGCCAGCGCGACAGGGGCGGATCAAGAGACCCAGTACTTC
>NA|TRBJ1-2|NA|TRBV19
CASSIDPAGYGYTF
TGTGCCAGTAGTATAGATCCGGCAGGCTATGGCTACACCTTC
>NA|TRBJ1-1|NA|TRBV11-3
CASSLDGGGTEAFF
TGTGCCAGCAGCTTAGATGGGGGGGGCACTGAAGCTTTCTTT
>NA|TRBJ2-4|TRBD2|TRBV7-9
CASSTPVSGGAWASSIQYF
TGTGCCAGCAGCACCCCGGTGAGCGGGGGGGCTTGGGCTTCTAGCATTCAGTACTTC
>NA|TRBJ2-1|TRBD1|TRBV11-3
CASSPGGANYNEQFF
TGTGCCAGCAGCCCAGGGGGCGCTAACTACAATGAGCAGTTCTTC
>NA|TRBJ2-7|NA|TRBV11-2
CASSLGGRRPTGEQYF
TGTGCCAGCAGCTTAGGCGGCCGGAGGCCTACGGGGGAGCAGTACTTC
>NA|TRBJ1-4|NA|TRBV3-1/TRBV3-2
CASFGGGKLFF
TGTGCCAGCTTCGGGGGGGGGAAACTGTTTTTT
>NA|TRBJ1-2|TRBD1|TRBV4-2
CASRDRATETGPYGYTF
TGTGCCAGCAGGGACAGGGCGACCGAAACAGGGCCCTATGGCTACACCTTC
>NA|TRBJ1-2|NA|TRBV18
CASSPIRDAGGYTF
TGTGCCAGCTCACCGATCCGGGACGCGGGGGGCTACACCTTC
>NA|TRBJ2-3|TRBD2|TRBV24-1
CATSDFRGVHHTQYF
TGTGCCACCAGTGATTTCCGGGGGGTCCACCATACGCAGTATTTT